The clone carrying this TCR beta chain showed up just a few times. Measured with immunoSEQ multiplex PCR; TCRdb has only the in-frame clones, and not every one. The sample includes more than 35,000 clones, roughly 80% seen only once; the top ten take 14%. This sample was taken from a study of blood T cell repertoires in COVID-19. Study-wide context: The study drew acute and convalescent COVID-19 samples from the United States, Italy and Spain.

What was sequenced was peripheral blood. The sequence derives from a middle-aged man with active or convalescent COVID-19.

The CDR3 sequence is CSVETLWTDEETQYF. In nucleotides, the CDR3 is TGCAGCGTTGAAACCTTGTGGACAGACGAAGAGACCCAGTACTTC. The chain recombines TRBV29-1 with TRBJ2-5; TRBD1 might be the D (6 bases). CDR3 length equals 15 residues. Germline CDR1 SQVTM, CDR2 ANQGSEA. V lost 2 bases and J lost 3, with 16 bases in between.